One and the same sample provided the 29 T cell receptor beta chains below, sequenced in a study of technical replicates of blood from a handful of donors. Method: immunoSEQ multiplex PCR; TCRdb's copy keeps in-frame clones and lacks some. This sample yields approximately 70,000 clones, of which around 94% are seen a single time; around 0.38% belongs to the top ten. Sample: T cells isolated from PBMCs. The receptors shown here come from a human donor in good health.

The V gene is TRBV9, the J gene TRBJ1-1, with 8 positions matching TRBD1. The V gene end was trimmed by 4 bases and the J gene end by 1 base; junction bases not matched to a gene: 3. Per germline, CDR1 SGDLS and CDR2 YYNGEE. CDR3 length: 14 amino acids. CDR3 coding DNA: TGTGCCAGCAGCCTCACAGGGGGGAACACTGAAGCTTTCTTT. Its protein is CASSLTGGNTEAFF.

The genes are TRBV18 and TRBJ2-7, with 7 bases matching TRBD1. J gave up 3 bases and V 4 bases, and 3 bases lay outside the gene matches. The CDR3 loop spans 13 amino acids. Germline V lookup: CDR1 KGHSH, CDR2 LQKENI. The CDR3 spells CASSLGTDYEQYF. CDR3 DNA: TGTGCCAGCTCACTCGGGACAGACTACGAGCAGTACTTC.

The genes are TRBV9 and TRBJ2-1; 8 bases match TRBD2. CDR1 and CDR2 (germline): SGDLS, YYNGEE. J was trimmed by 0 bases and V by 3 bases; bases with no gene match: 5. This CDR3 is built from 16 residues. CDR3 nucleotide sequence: TGTGCCAGCAGCGGAGGAGCGGGAGTCTCCTACAATGAGCAGTTCTTC. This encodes CASSGGAGVSYNEQFF.

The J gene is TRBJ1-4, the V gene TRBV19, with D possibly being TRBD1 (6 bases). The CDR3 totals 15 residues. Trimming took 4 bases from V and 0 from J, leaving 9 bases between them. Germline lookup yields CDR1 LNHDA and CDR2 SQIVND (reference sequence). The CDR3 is CASSRRTATNEKLFF. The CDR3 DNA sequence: TGTGCCAGTAGTAGACGGACAGCAACTAATGAAAAACTGTTTTTT.

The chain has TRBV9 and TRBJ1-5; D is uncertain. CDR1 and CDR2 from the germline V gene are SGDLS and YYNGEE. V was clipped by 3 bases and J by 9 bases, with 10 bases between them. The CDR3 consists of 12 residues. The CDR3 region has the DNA TGTGCCAGCAGCGAAGAGGGTGGGCCCCAGCATTTT. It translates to CASSEEGGPQHF.

Here the CDR3 DNA reads TGCGCCAGCAGCTTATCCGGCAGGGGCGCGGGAGATACGCAGTATTTT. This gives the protein CASSLSGRGAGDTQYF. The chain recombines TRBV5-1 with TRBJ2-3, with D maybe TRBD1 (6 bases). Germline assignment: CDR1 SGHRS and CDR2 YFSETQ. Trimming cost V 2 bases and J 5 bases, with 18 bases left between them. The CDR3 runs 16 residues.

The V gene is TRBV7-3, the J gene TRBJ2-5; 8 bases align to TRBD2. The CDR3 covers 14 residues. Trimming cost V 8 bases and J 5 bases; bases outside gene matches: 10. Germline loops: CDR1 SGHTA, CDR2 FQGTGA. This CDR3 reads CASSSAGGWETQYF. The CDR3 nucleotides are TGTGCCAGCTCCTCCGCGGGGGGCTGGGAGACCCAGTACTTC.

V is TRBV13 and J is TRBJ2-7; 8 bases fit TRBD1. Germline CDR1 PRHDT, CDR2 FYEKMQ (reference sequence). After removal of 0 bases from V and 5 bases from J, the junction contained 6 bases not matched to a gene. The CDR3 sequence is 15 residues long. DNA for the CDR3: TGTGCCAGCAGCTTAGGCGGGCAGGGGGCAGACGAGCAGTACTTC. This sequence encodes CASSLGGQGADEQYF.

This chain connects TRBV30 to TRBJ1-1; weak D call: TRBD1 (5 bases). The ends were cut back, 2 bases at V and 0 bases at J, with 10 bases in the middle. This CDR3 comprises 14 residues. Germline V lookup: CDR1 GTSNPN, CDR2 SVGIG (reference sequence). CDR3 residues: CAWSQTDMNTEAFF. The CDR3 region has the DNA TGTGCCTGGAGTCAGACAGACATGAACACTGAAGCTTTCTTT.

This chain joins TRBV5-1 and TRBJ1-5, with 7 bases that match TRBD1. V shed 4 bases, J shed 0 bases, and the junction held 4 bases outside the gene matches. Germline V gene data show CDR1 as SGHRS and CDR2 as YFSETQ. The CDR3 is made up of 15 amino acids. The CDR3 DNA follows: TGCGCCAGCAGCCTGACAGGGTATAGCAATCAGCCCCAGCATTTT. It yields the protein CASSLTGYSNQPQHF.

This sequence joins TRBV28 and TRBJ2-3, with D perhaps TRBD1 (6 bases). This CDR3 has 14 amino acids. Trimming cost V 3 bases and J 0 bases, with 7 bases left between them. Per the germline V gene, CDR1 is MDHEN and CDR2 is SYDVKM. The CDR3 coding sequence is TGTGCCAGCAGTTTGGGGGCTAGCACAGATACGCAGTATTTT. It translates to CASSLGASTDTQYF.

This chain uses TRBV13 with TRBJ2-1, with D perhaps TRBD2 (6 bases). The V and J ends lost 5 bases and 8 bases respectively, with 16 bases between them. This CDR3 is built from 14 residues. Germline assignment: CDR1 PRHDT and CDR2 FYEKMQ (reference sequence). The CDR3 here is CASSIIPGEDEQFF. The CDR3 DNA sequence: TGTGCCAGCAGCATAATCCCGGGAGAGGATGAGCAGTTCTTC.

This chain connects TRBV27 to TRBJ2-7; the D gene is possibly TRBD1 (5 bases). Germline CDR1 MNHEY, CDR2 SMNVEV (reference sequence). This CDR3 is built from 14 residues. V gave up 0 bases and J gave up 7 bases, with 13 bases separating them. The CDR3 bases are TGTGCCAGCAGTTTATCAGGGCAGGGTTGGGAGCAGTACTTC. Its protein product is CASSLSGQGWEQYF.

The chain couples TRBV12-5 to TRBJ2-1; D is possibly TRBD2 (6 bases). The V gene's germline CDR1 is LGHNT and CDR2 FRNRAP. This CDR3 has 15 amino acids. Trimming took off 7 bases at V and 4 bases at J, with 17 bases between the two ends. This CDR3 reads CASDDGSRLYNEQFF. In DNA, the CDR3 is TGTGCTAGTGACGACGGGAGCCGGTTGTACAATGAGCAGTTCTTC.

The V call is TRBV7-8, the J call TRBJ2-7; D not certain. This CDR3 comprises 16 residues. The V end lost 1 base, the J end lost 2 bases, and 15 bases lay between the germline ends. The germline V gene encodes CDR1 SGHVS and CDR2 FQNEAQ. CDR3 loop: CASSLGSGSPTYEQYF. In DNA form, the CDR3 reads TGTGCCAGCAGCTTAGGGTCGGGTAGCCCGACCTACGAGCAGTACTTC.

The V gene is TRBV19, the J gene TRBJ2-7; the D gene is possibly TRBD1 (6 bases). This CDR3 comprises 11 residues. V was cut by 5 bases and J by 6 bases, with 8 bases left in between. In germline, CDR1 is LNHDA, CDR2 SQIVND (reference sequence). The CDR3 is CASSGTFEQYF. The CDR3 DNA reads TGTGCCAGTAGTGGGACATTCGAGCAGTACTTC.

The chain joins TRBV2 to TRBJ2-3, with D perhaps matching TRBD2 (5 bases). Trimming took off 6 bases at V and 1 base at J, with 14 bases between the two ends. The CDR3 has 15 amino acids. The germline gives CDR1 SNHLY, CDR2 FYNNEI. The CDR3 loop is CASSPSGPGTDTQYF. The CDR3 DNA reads TGTGCCAGCAGCCCGAGCGGACCGGGCACAGATACGCAGTATTTT.

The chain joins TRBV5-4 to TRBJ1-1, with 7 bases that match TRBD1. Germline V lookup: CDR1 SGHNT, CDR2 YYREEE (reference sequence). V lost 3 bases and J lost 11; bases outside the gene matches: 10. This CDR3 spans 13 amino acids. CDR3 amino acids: CASSSQTGLGAFF. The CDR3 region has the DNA TGTGCCAGCAGCTCCCAGACAGGGCTTGGGGCTTTCTTT.

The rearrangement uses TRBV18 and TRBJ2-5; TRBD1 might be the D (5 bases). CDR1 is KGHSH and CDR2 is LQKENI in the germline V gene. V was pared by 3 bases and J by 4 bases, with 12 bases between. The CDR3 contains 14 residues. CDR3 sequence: CASSPRPQGETQYF. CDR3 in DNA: TGTGCCAGCTCACCGAGGCCTCAGGGAGAGACCCAGTACTTC.

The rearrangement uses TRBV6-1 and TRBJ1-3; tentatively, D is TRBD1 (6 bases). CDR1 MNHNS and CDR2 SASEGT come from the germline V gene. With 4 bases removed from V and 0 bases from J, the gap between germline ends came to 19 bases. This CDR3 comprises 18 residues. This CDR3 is CASSAFRGGANSGNTIYF. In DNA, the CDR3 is TGTGCCAGCAGTGCGTTCAGGGGAGGGGCTAACTCTGGAAACACCATATATTTT.

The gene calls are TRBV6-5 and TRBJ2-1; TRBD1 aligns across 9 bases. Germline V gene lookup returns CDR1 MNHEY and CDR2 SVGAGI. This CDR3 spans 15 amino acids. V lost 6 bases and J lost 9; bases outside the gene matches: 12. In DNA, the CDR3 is TGTGCCAGCAGCGAGGCGGGACAGGGTGGAGGTGAGCAGTTCTTC. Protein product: CASSEAGQGGGEQFF.

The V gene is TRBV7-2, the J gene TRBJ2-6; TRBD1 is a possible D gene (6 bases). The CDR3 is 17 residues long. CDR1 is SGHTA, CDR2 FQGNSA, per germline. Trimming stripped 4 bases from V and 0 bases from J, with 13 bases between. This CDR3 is CASSSRGQISGANVLTF. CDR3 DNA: TGTGCCAGCAGCTCCAGGGGCCAGATCTCTGGGGCCAACGTCCTGACTTTC.

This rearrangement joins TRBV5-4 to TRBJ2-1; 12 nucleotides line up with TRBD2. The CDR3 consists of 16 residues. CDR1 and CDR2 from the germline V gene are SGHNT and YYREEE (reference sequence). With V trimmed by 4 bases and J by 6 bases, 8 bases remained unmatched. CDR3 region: CASSRLAGGPSNEQFF. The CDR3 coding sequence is TGTGCCAGCAGCAGGCTAGCGGGAGGGCCCTCCAATGAGCAGTTCTTC.

CDR3 in amino acids: CASSPGQRAYNEQFF. The CDR3 DNA sequence: TGCGCCAGCAGCCCCGGACAGAGAGCCTACAATGAGCAGTTCTTC. The rearrangement uses TRBV5-1 and TRBJ2-1, with D maybe TRBD1 (6 bases). The germline gives CDR1 SGHRS, CDR2 YFSETQ. The CDR3 totals 15 residues. Trimming cost V 4 bases and J 2 bases, with 13 bases left between them.

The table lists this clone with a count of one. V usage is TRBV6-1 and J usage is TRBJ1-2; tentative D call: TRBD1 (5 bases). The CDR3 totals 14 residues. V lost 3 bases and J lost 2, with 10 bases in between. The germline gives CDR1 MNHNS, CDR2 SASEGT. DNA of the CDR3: TGTGCCAGCAGTGACGGCCGGGGGAACTATGGCTACACCTTC. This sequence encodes CASSDGRGNYGYTF.

CDR3 nucleotides: TGTGCCAGCAGTCCTCAAGCGGGAGGGCCTTTTGAAGAGACCCAGTACTTC. Translated, it gives CASSPQAGGPFEETQYF. V gene TRBV7-3 combines with J gene TRBJ2-5, with 10 bases aligning to TRBD2. The CDR3 covers 17 residues. The V and J ends lost 6 bases and 3 bases, in that order; junction bases with no gene match: 13. The germline gives CDR1 SGHTA, CDR2 FQGTGA.

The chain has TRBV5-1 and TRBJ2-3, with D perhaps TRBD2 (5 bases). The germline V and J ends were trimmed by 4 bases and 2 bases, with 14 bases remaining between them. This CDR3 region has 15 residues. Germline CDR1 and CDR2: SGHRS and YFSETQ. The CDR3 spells CASSPDYFSTDTQYF. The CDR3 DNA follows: TGCGCCAGCAGCCCCGACTATTTTTCCACAGATACGCAGTATTTT.

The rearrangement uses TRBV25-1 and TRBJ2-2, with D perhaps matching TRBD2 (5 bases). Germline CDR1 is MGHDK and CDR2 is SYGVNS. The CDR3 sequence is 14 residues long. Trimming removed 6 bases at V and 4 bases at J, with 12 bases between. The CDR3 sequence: CASSLFTSTGELFF. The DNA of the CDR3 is TGTGCCAGCAGCCTGTTCACTAGCACCGGGGAGCTGTTTTTT.

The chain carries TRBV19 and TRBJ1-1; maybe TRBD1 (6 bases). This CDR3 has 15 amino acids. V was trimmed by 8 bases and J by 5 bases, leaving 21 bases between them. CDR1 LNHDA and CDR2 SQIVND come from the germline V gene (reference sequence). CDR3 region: CASARGGIRGTEAFF. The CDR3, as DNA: TGTGCCAGTGCGAGAGGGGGTATAAGGGGAACTGAAGCTTTCTTT.